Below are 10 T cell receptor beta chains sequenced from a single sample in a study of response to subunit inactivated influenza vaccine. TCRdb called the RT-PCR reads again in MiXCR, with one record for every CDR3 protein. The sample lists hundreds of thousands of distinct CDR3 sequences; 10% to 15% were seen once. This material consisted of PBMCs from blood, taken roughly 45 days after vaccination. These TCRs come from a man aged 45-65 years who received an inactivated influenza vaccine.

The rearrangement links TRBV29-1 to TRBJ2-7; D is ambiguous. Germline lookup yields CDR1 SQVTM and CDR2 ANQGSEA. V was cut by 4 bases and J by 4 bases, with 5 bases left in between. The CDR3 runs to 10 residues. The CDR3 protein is CSVVGYEQYF. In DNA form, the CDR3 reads TGCAGCGTTGTTGGATACGAGCAGTACTTC.

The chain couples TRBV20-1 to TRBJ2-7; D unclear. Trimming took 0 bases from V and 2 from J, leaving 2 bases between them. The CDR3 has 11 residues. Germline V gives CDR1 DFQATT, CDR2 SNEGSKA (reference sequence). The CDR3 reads CSARDPYEQYF. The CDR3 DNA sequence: TGCAGTGCTAGAGATCCCTACGAGCAGTACTTC.

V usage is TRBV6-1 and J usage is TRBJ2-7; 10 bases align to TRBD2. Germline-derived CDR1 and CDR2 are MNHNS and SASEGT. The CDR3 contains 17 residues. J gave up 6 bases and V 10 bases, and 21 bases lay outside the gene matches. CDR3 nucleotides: TGTGCCACCCGTAAAGGTACTAGCGGGATGAGTGAACTCGAGCAGTACTTC. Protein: CATRKGTSGMSELEQYF.

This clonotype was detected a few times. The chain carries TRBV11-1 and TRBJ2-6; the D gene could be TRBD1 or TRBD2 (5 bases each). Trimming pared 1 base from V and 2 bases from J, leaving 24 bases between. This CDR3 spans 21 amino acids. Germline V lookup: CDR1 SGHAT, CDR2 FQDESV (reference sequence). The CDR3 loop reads CASSLGVGDEPNRPGANVLTF. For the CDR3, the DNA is TGTGCCAGCAGCTTAGGTGTGGGGGACGAACCGAACCGGCCTGGGGCCAACGTCCTGACTTTC. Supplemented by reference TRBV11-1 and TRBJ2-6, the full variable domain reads EAEVAQSPRYKITEKSQAVAFWCDPISGHATLYWYRQILGQGPELLVQFQDESVVDDSQLPKDRFSAERLKGVDSTLKIQPAELGDSAMYLCASSLGVGDEPNRPGANVLTFGAGSRLTVL.

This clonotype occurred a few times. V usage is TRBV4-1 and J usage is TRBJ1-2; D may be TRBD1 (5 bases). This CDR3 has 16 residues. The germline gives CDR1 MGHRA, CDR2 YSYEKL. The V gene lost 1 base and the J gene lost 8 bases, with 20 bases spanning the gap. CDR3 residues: CASSQGQTSYVGGYTF. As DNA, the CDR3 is TGCGCCAGCAGCCAAGGACAGACCTCGTACGTTGGAGGCTACACCTTC.

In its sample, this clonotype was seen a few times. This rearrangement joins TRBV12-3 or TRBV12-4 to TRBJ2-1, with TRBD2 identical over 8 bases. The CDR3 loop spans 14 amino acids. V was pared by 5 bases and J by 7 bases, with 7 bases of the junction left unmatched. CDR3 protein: CASSTGGGWNEQFF. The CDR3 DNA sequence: TGTGCCAGCAGTACCGGGGGGGGCTGGAATGAGCAGTTCTTC.

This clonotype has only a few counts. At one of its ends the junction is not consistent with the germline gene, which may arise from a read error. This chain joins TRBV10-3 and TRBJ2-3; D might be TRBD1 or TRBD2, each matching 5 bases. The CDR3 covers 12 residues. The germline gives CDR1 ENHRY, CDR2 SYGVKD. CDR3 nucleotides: TGTGCCATCAGTGCGAACCTCGGGACGAAGAATTTT. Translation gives CAISANLGTKNF.

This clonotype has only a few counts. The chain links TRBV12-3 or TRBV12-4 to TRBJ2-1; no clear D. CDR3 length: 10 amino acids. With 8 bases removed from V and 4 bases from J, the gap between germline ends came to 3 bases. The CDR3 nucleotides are TGTGCCAGCGCGTACAATGAGCAGTTCTTC. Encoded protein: CASAYNEQFF.

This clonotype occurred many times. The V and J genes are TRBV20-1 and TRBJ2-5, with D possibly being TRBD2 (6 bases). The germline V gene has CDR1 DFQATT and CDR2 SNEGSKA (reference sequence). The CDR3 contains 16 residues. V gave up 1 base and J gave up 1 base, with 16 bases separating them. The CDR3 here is CSARVRNGGAQETQYF. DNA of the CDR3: TGCAGTGCTAGAGTGCGAAACGGAGGGGCCCAAGAGACCCAGTACTTC.

CDR3 bases: TGTGCCAGCATCTACCGGGACAGGGGGCTTGGTGGCTACACCTTC. Protein product: CASIYRDRGLGGYTF. The chain combines TRBV6-2 or TRBV6-3 with TRBJ1-2, with 12 bases identical to TRBD1. Trimming at V came to 7 bases and at J to 7 bases, leaving 10 bases not matched to a gene. From germline, CDR1 is MNHEY and CDR2 SVGEGT. This CDR3 contains 15 residues.